A selection of T cell receptor beta chains follows, all from one sample in a study of blood T cell repertoires in COVID-19. Clones were sequenced by immunoSEQ multiplex PCR, and TCRdb holds only the in-frame ones, with some missing. Among a few hundred thousand clones listed, about 85% were seen once. Source material: peripheral blood. These receptors were obtained from a human donor with COVID-19, enrolled during active disease. The donor label of this sample is uncertain. Each CDR3 is given with its conserved first and last residue. The D gene is left open where the match is weak. Rows may omit the clone size; those that give it use once, few, many or a size class.

TRBV5-4	.	.	TRBJ1-3	CASSLDTTGNTIYF	TGTGCCAGCAGCTTGGACACGACTGGAAACACCATATATTTT
TRBV5-8	.	.	TRBJ1-1	CASSLDRDPTEAFF	TGTGCCAGCAGCTTGGACAGGGACCCCACTGAAGCTTTCTTT
TRBV27	.	few	TRBJ1-1	CASSRGGGNTEAFF	TGTGCCAGCAGCAGGGGAGGGGGGAACACTGAAGCTTTCTTT
TRBV11-2	.	.	TRBJ2-7	CASSLGAVGLSYEQYF	TGTGCCAGCAGCTTAGGTGCCGTTGGACTCTCCTACGAGCAGTACTTC
TRBV29-1	.	.	TRBJ1-1	CSVSRAGESAFF	TGCAGCGTTTCTAGGGCGGGGGAAAGCGCTTTCTTT
TRBV29-1	TRBD2	many	TRBJ2-7	CSVEGLREGGQYF	TGCAGCGTTGAGGGACTAAGAGAGGGTGGGCAGTACTTC
TRBV30	.	once	TRBJ1-5	CAWSVPGTNQPQHF	TGTGCCTGGAGTGTACCAGGTACCAATCAGCCCCAGCATTTT
TRBV2	TRBD1	few	TRBJ1-4	CASSEYRGSAFF	TGTGCCAGCAGTGAATACAGGGGGTCGGCGTTTTTT
TRBV3-1/TRBV3-2	.	.	TRBJ1-1	CASSQEAGDGAEAFF	TGTGCCAGCAGCCAAGAGGCAGGGGATGGTGCTGAAGCTTTCTTT
TRBV7-9	.	.	TRBJ1-2	CASSLEAALGRGYTF	TGTGCCAGCAGCTTAGAGGCCGCTTTGGGCCGCGGCTACACCTTC
TRBV5-1	TRBD1	.	TRBJ2-4	CASSSVTGFIQYF	TGCGCCAGCAGCTCGGTGACAGGGTTCATTCAGTACTTC
TRBV27	TRBD1	.	TRBJ1-5	CASSADRWGQPQHF	TGTGCCAGCAGTGCGGACAGGTGGGGCCAGCCCCAGCATTTT
TRBV7-2	.	.	TRBJ1-1	CASSLQGSGSNTEAFF	TGTGCCAGCAGCTTACAGGGGTCGGGATCGAACACTGAAGCTTTCTTT
TRBV10-3	.	.	TRBJ2-7	CAISERGGREHEQYF	TGTGCCATCAGTGAGAGGGGGGGGCGGGAGCACGAGCAGTACTTC
TRBV27	TRBD1	.	TRBJ1-5	CASSTLDRANQPQHF	TGTGCCAGCAGTACTTTGGACAGGGCTAACCAGCCCCAGCATTTT
TRBV21-1	.	.	TRBJ2-3	CASNPTAGGRGTDTQYF	TGTGCCAGCAACCCGACGGCGGGGGGGCGCGGCACAGATACGCAGTATTTT
TRBV5-1	.	few	TRBJ1-1	CASREGVNTEAFF	TGCGCCAGCAGGGAAGGGGTGAACACTGAAGCTTTCTTT
TRBV10-3	TRBD2	.	TRBJ2-5	CAIGSGEETQYF	TGTGCCATAGGAAGCGGGGAAGAGACCCAGTACTTC
TRBV29-1	TRBD1	.	TRBJ1-5	CSVETGGGQPQHF	TGCAGCGTAGAAACAGGGGGTGGACAGCCCCAGCATTTT
TRBV29-1	TRBD1	.	TRBJ2-7	CSGLGQSGEEQYF	TGCAGCGGACTGGGACAGAGTGGCGAAGAGCAGTACTTC
TRBV12-3/TRBV12-4	.	.	TRBJ1-1	CASSLPQGAEAFF	TGTGCCAGCAGTTTACCACAGGGTGCTGAAGCTTTCTTT
TRBV2	TRBD1	.	TRBJ2-1	CASGLTGAPFQFF	TGTGCCAGCGGCCTCACAGGGGCCCCCTTTCAGTTCTTC
TRBV16	.	.	TRBJ1-2	CASSQSQGPYTF	TGTGCCAGCAGCCAATCGCAGGGCCCCTACACCTTC
TRBV19	.	.	TRBJ2-7	CASSIARSYEQYF	TGTGCCAGTAGTATTGCCAGAAGCTACGAGCAGTACTTC
TRBV5-1	TRBD1	.	TRBJ1-1	CASSGTGGLVATEAFF	TGCGCCAGCAGCGGAACAGGGGGTTTAGTCGCCACTGAAGCTTTCTTT
TRBV2	TRBD2	.	TRBJ2-5	CASRAGLAGVRTQYF	TGTGCCAGCAGGGCGGGACTAGCGGGAGTAAGGACCCAGTACTTC
TRBV9	.	.	TRBJ2-7	CASSVAPGTYEQYF	TGTGCCAGCAGCGTAGCTCCAGGGACCTACGAGCAGTACTTC
TRBV27	TRBD2	few	TRBJ2-7	CASSLGLAGGPVWEQYF	TGTGCCAGCAGTTTGGGACTAGCGGGAGGGCCGGTGTGGGAGCAGTACTTC
TRBV19	TRBD2	.	TRBJ2-7	CASSIDLSGLAGARSYEQYF	TGTGCCAGTAGTATAGATCTATCGGGACTAGCGGGAGCCCGCTCCTACGAGCAGTACTTC
TRBV19	.	.	TRBJ2-7	CASSIAGTYEQYF	TGTGCCAGTAGTATAGCGGGGACCTACGAGCAGTACTTC
TRBV5-1	.	.	TRBJ1-2	CASSLAGGKYGYTF	TGCGCCAGCAGCCTGGCGGGCGGGAAATATGGCTACACCTTC
TRBV10-3	.	.	TRBJ1-2	CAISVTGGGDYGYTF	TGTGCCATCAGTGTCACAGGCGGGGGGGACTATGGCTACACCTTC
TRBV10-3	.	.	TRBJ1-2	CAISPQSNYGYTF	TGTGCCATCAGTCCCCAATCAAACTATGGCTACACCTTC